This T cell receptor (beta chain) was observed in a study of cytomegalovirus exposure and HLA in healthy donors. Study-wide results and limits: Researchers had no immune exposure information except CMV serostatus available.

PCR involved 60 Vbeta and 13 Jbeta primers. Generated by immunoSEQ multiplex PCR, the TCRdb table keeps only in-frame clones and is missing some. The sample has about 110,000 clones; about 70% are singletons. The V segment lost 4 bases and the J segment 6 bases; nucleotides outside the gene matches: 9. The germline CDR1 and CDR2 sequences are SGDLS and YYNGEE. CDR3 length: 15 amino acids. Remarks on this clone: Its antigen is not known.

This TCR derives from a man under 40 in good health and CMV-seropositive. Material for sequencing was PBMCs. The chain carries TRBV9 and TRBJ1-1; TRBD1 aligns across 10 bases. The CDR3 DNA reads as TGTGCCAGCAGCCCTTTCGGGGACAGGGGCGCTGAAGCTTTCTTT. It codes for CASSPFGDRGAEAFF.